This T cell receptor beta chain was identified during a study of siplizumab effects on memory and regulatory T cells. The ends were cut back, 5 bases at V and 4 bases at J, with 23 bases in the middle. CDR1 is KGHSH, CDR2 LQKENI, per germline. This CDR3 spans 17 amino acids. To note about this clone: Its specificity is not known.

The study's findings and limits: Naive T cells looked more diverse than memory cells, and they looked like major contributors to the alloresponse. Significantly reduced by siplizumab was the cumulative frequency of alloreactive sequences, namely those traceable to unstimulated CD4+ memory cells. Naive-or-memory phenotypes were unassignable for roughly 80-96% of proliferating CD4+ or CD8+ clones.

Method: immunoSEQ multiplex PCR; TCRdb's copy keeps in-frame clones and lacks some. Of under 95,000 clones listed, approximately 95% are singletons. Specimen: non-Treg CD4+ T cells sorted from blood. This sequence was found in a human donor in good health. The J gene is TRBJ2-5, the V gene TRBV18; the D gene is possibly TRBD2 (6 bases). The CDR3 bases are TGTGCCAGCTCATTTCTCGCCCTCGGGGGAACCGGAGAGACCCAGTACTTC. Its protein product is CASSFLALGGTGETQYF.